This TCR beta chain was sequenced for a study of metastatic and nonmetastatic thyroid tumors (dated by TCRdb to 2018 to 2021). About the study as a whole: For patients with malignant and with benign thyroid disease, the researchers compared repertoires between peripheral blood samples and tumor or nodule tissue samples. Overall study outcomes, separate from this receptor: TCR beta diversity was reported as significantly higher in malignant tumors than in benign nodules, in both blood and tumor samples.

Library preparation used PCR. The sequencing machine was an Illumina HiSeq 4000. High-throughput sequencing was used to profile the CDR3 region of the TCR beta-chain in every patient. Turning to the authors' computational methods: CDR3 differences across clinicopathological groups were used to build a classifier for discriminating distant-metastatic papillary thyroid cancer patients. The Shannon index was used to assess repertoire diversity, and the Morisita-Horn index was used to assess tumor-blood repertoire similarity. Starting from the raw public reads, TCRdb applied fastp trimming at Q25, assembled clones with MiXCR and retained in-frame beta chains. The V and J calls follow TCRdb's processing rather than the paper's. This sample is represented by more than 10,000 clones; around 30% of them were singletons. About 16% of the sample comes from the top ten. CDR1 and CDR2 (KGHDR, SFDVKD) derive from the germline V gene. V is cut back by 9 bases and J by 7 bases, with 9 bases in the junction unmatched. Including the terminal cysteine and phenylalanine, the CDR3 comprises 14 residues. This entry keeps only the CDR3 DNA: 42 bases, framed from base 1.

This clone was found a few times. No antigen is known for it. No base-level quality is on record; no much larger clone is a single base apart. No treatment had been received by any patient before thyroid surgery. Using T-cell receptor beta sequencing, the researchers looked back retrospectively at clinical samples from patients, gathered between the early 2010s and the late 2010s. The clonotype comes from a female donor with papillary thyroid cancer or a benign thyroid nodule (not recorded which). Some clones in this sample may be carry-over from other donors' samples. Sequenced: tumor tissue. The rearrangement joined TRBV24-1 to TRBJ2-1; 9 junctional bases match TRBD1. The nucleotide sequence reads TGTGCCACCGCCGGGACAGGGACTTGGAATGAGCAGTTCTTC. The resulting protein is CATAGTGTWNEQFF.